This T cell receptor (beta chain) was observed in a study of CD8+CD57+ T cells in acquired aplastic anemia. The wider study: CD4+ cells from healthy donors averaged about 10 million reads.

Genomic DNA served as template for TCR beta VDJ and CDR3 profiling. TCRdb re-analysed the reads in MiXCR, keeping a single row per CDR3 protein. This table holds 350,000 to 450,000 distinct CDR3 sequences, roughly 68% found once. This CDR3 contains 14 residues. Trimming removed 6 bases from V and 1 base from J, with 11 bases in between. Germline lookup yields CDR1 SNHLY and CDR2 FYNNEI. The V and J genes are TRBV2 and TRBJ2-3; D remains ambiguous. The sample comprised sorted CD4+, CD8+, or CD8+CD57+ T cells (not recorded which) from PBMCs. The receptor's source is a human donor in good health, serving as a control. The CDR3 is CASRSASRTDTQYF. Here the CDR3 DNA reads TGTGCCAGCAGGAGTGCGTCCCGCACAGATACGCAGTATTTT.